These 25 T cell receptor beta chains originate from one sample sequenced in a study of identical twins. TCRdb called the 5' RACE reads again in MiXCR, with one record for every CDR3 protein. The sample holds 410,000 or so distinct CDR3 sequences, approximately 17% seen once. Source material: naive T cells sorted from blood. Receptors were obtained from a man in his forties or fifties in good health.

This clonotype was seen only a few times. V gene TRBV7-8 combines with J gene TRBJ2-1; 10 bases are a match to TRBD1. Looked up from germline, CDR1 is SGHVS and CDR2 is FQNEAQ. Unmatched junction bases numbered 5, after V lost 3 bases and J lost 6 bases. This CDR3 is 15 amino acids long. CDR3 loop: CASSLRTGGGNEQFF. CDR3 bases: TGTGCCAGCAGCTTGCGGACAGGGGGGGGCAATGAGCAGTTCTTC. The full variable domain, its missing parts supplied by reference TRBV7-8 and TRBJ2-1, is GAGVSQSPRYKVAKRGQDVALRCDPISGHVSLFWYQQALGQGPEFLTYFQNEAQLDKSGLPSDRFFAERPEGSVSTLKIQRTQQEDSAVYLCASSLRTGGGNEQFFGPGTRLTVL.

This chain links TRBV20-1 with TRBJ2-5; D uncertain. Germline loops: CDR1 DFQATT, CDR2 SNEGSKA (reference sequence). Between the trimmed V and J ends, which lost 5 bases and 5 bases, there was a span of 9 bases. CDR3 size: 11 residues. CDR3 sequence (DNA): TGCAGTGCTCCCTACGGGGAGACCCAGTACTTC. Translated, it gives CSAPYGETQYF.

The rearrangement uses TRBV12-3 or TRBV12-4 and TRBJ1-5; D not certain. V was cut by 3 bases and J by 4 bases, with 7 bases left in between. The length of the CDR3 is 13 residues. CDR3 residues: CASSLTPNQPQHF. The CDR3 DNA reads as TGTGCCAGCAGTTTGACACCGAATCAGCCCCAGCATTTT.

In this sample, this clonotype turned up a few times. The chain links TRBV20-1 to TRBJ2-1; TRBD1 matches 12 bases. Trimming at V came to 3 bases and at J to 4 bases, leaving 4 bases not matched to a gene. The germline gives CDR1 DFQATT, CDR2 SNEGSKA (reference sequence). The CDR3 length is 15 residues. DNA of the CDR3: TGCAGTGCTAGTTGGGGACAGGGGGCGTACAATGAGCAGTTCTTC. The encoded protein is CSASWGQGAYNEQFF.

This clonotype was detected ten times or more. CDR3 bases: TGTGCCAGCAGTGTCTGGGACAGGGGTTTGGACATTCAGTACTTC. The encoded protein is CASSVWDRGLDIQYF. V usage is TRBV6-2 or TRBV6-3 and J usage is TRBJ2-4; TRBD1 agrees at 10 bases. In germline, CDR1 is MNHEY, CDR2 SVGEGT. The trim removed 5 bases at V and 8 bases at J, leaving 9 bases unmatched. CDR3 size: 15 residues.

This clonotype was found a few times. The V call is TRBV27, the J call TRBJ2-1; TRBD1 might be the D (5 bases). Germline CDR1 is MNHEY and CDR2 is SMNVEV (reference sequence). CDR3 size: 14 residues. The germline V and J ends were trimmed by 6 bases and 4 bases, with 13 bases remaining between them. The CDR3 loop is CASRRHSGYNEQFF. Written as DNA, the CDR3 is TGTGCCAGCAGACGCCACTCAGGGTACAATGAGCAGTTCTTC.

As for this clonotype: A single base separates this from a much larger clone, so it may be a read error. This chain links TRBV4-3 with TRBJ2-4; the match to TRBD2 covers 9 bases. Germline V lookup: CDR1 LGHNA, CDR2 YSLEER. The CDR3 loop spans 15 amino acids. J gave up 7 bases and V 4 bases, and 8 bases lay outside the gene matches. CDR3 region: CASSLGASGVNIQYF. DNA for the CDR3: TGCGCCAGCAGCCTAGGGGCTAGCGGGGTGAACATTCAGTACTTC.

This clonotype is a singleton in its sample. The V gene is TRBV7-9, the J gene TRBJ2-4; D might be TRBD2 (7 bases). Germline CDR1 reads SEHNR; CDR2 reads FQNEAQ (reference sequence). V was trimmed by 2 bases and J by 6 bases, leaving 17 bases between them. The CDR3 consists of 16 residues. DNA of the CDR3: TGTGCCAGCAGCTTAACAGACAGGACTAGTAGAAACATTCAGTACTTC. Encoded protein: CASSLTDRTSRNIQYF.

This clonotype has ten or more counts. V and J are TRBV7-9 and TRBJ2-1; TRBD2 aligns across 8 bases. With V trimmed by 2 bases and J by 6 bases, 9 bases remained unmatched. Germline CDR1 and CDR2: SEHNR and FQNEAQ (reference sequence). The CDR3 consists of 16 residues. CDR3 amino acids: CASSLFSGLVFNEQFF. CDR3 nucleotides: TGTGCCAGCAGCTTATTCTCGGGACTAGTCTTCAATGAGCAGTTCTTC.

This clonotype was observed a handful of times. This chain joins TRBV18 and TRBJ1-5; 8 nucleotides agree with TRBD1. CDR3 length equals 14 residues. Looked up from germline, CDR1 is KGHSH and CDR2 is LQKENI. The J segment lost 7 bases and the V segment lost 2 bases, leaving 4 bases of the junction unmatched. CDR3 sequence reads: CASSPAGGWQPQHF. Written as DNA, the CDR3 is TGTGCCAGCTCACCAGCAGGGGGCTGGCAGCCCCAGCATTTT.

Many counts were recorded for this clonotype. The CDR3 nucleotides are TGTGCCAGCAGCCAATCGGGAGGGGGCAGTTACGAGCAGTACTTC. Amino acid sequence: CASSQSGGGSYEQYF. The V call is TRBV16, the J call TRBJ2-7, with D perhaps being TRBD1 or TRBD2 (7 bases each). Trimming stripped 0 bases from V and 4 bases from J, with 13 bases between. Per the germline V gene, CDR1 is KGHSY and CDR2 is FQNENV. There are 15 residues in the CDR3. Combining the CDR3 with reference TRBV16 and TRBJ2-7 gives the whole variable domain GEEVAQTPKHLVRGEGQKAKLYCAPIKGHSYVFWYQQVLKNEFKFLISFQNENVFDETGMPKERFSAKCLPNSPCSLEIQATKLEDSAVYFCASSQSGGGSYEQYFGPGTRLTVT.

This clonotype was picked up many times. The genes are TRBV6-5 and TRBJ2-7; 10 nucleotides agree with TRBD1. CDR1 and CDR2 (germline): MNHEY, SVGAGI. The CDR3 spans 15 residues. The V and J ends lost 2 bases and 2 bases, in that order; junction bases with no gene match: 3. CDR3 DNA sequence: TGTGCCAGCAGTTACAGGGGACAGGGGACCTACGAGCAGTACTTC. Protein product: CASSYRGQGTYEQYF.

The rearrangement links TRBV6-6 to TRBJ2-7; D is ambiguous. The germline CDR1 and CDR2 sequences are MNHNY and SVGAGI (reference sequence). V was trimmed by 2 bases and J by 5 bases, leaving 10 bases between them. The CDR3 spans 13 residues. The chain's CDR3 is CASSYAAVNEQYF. The DNA for the CDR3 is TGTGCCAGCAGTTACGCGGCAGTCAACGAGCAGTACTTC.

Here the CDR3 DNA reads TGTGCCAGCAGGGCTAGCGGACAAGAGACCCAGTACTTC. Its translation: CASRASGQETQYF. The V gene is TRBV6-2 or TRBV6-3, the J gene TRBJ2-5, with 7 bases aligning to TRBD2. V lost 6 bases and J lost 2; bases outside the gene matches: 3. The V gene's germline CDR1 is MNHEY and CDR2 SVGEGT. This CDR3 spans 13 amino acids.

This clonotype was observed at least ten times. This rearrangement joins TRBV6-5 to TRBJ2-2; D perhaps matches TRBD1 (5 bases). This CDR3 spans 15 amino acids. V lost 2 bases to trimming and J lost 5 bases, with 12 bases between them. Germline CDR1 is MNHEY and CDR2 is SVGAGI. CDR3 in amino acids: CASSYALQGTGELFF. DNA of the CDR3: TGTGCCAGCAGTTACGCTCTCCAGGGTACCGGGGAGCTGTTTTTT.

There are many counts of this clonotype. The gene calls are TRBV12-3 or TRBV12-4 and TRBJ2-7, with D possibly being TRBD1 or TRBD2 (5 bases each). CDR3 size: 14 residues. Between the trimmed V and J ends, which lost 4 bases and 4 bases, there was a span of 14 bases. The CDR3 nucleotides read TGTGCCAGCAGTTGGGACGGACTTTCGTACGAGCAGTACTTC. It yields the protein CASSWDGLSYEQYF.

Many counts were recorded for this clonotype. J is TRBJ2-5 and V is TRBV18; D could derive from TRBD1 or TRBD2 (5 bases each). CDR1 KGHSH and CDR2 LQKENI come from the germline V gene. V lost 0 bases and J 0 bases, leaving 14 bases between the germline ends. The CDR3 runs to 17 residues. The CDR3 DNA reads as TGTGCCAGCTCACCACCGACCGGTGGGACGCACCAAGAGACCCAGTACTTC. This encodes CASSPPTGGTHQETQYF.

This clonotype has just a few counts. The chain joins TRBV6-2 or TRBV6-3 to TRBJ2-7; TRBD1 or TRBD2 may be the D gene (5 bases each). The CDR3 has 15 amino acids. Germline assignment: CDR1 MNHEY and CDR2 SVGEGT. Trimming shortened V by 2 bases and J by 2 bases, and 13 bases separated the two germline ends. CDR3 DNA: TGTGCCAGCAGTTACCTGGGACCGATAACCTACGAGCAGTACTTC. Translation: CASSYLGPITYEQYF.

This chain connects TRBV2 to TRBJ1-5; D is ambiguous. This CDR3 is built from 14 residues. CDR1 and CDR2 from the germline V gene are SNHLY and FYNNEI. V was cut by 5 bases and J by 2 bases, with 10 bases left in between. In DNA, the CDR3 is TGTGCCAGCAGTACTTGGGGAGGCAATCAGCCCCAGCATTTT. As protein: CASSTWGGNQPQHF.

This clonotype was found a few times. V usage is TRBV1 and J usage is TRBJ1-1. TRBV1 is noted as a pseudogene. The CDR3 has 15 amino acids. CDR3 amino acids: CTSSQQARRNTEAFF. CDR3 coding DNA: TGCACCAGCAGCCAGCAGGCGAGGAGGAACACTGAAGCTTTCTTT.

This clonotype was seen a handful of times. This sequence joins TRBV7-6 and TRBJ2-7; 8 bases are shared with TRBD2. The CDR3 has 17 residues. With 1 base clipped from V and 5 bases from J, the junction kept 13 bases outside the gene matches. CDR1 is SGHVS and CDR2 is FNYEAQ in the germline V gene. The DNA for the CDR3 is TGTGCCAGCAGCTTAGATAGCGGGAATACGACCGGCCACGAGCAGTACTTC. It is translated as CASSLDSGNTTGHEQYF.

This clonotype was counted a few times. The V call is TRBV10-3, the J call TRBJ1-6; tentative D call: TRBD1 (5 bases). The CDR3 is made up of 14 amino acids. The V end lost 10 bases, the J end lost 2 bases, and 12 bases lay between the germline ends. Germline lookup yields CDR1 ENHRY and CDR2 SYGVKD. The CDR3 coding sequence is TGTGCCACGTGCGTGGGGCCCTATAATTCACCCCTCCACTTT. Its translation: CATCVGPYNSPLHF.

V is TRBV7-9 and J is TRBJ2-1, with D tentatively TRBD1 (6 bases). This CDR3 is 15 amino acids long. Germline V gene lookup returns CDR1 SEHNR and CDR2 FQNEAQ (reference sequence). Trimming shortened V by 6 bases and J by 3 bases, and 15 bases separated the two germline ends. The CDR3, as DNA: TGTGCCAGCAGACCTGGACAGCGCTTCTACAATGAGCAGTTCTTC. Translated: CASRPGQRFYNEQFF.

Only a few counts were recorded for this clonotype. The chain is built from TRBV4-3 and TRBJ2-2, with D uncertain. Germline V gives CDR1 LGHNA, CDR2 YSLEER. With 1 base removed from V and 9 bases from J, the gap between germline ends came to 12 bases. This CDR3 has 14 amino acids. The CDR3 sequence is CASSQALGYRELFF. CDR3 coding DNA: TGCGCCAGCAGCCAAGCATTGGGTTACCGGGAGCTGTTTTTT.

This rearrangement joins TRBV20-1 to TRBJ1-2; possible D gene TRBD1, 6 bases. The V gene's germline CDR1 is DFQATT and CDR2 SNEGSKA (reference sequence). CDR3 length: 13 amino acids. Trimming took off 6 bases at V and 4 bases at J, with 15 bases between the two ends. CDR3 protein: CSALQGFGYGYTF. The CDR3, as DNA: TGCAGTGCGTTACAGGGTTTCGGCTATGGCTACACCTTC.